This TCR beta chain appears in the sequencing data of a study of response to subunit inactivated influenza vaccine. Study observations and caveats: Authors proposed each seasonal influenza vaccination draws in few new T cells.

Unmatched junction bases numbered 5, after V lost 3 bases and J lost 2 bases. Germline V gene sequence: CDR1 SEHNR, CDR2 FQNEAQ (reference sequence). The CDR3 is 15 amino acids. TCRdb passed the RT-PCR reads through MiXCR, listing each CDR3 protein once. The sample includes around 580,000 distinct CDR3 sequences, approximately 12% of them seen just once. This clonotype showed up just a few times. Its antigen is currently unknown. This sequence was found in a man in his fifties who received an inactivated influenza vaccine. The sequencing here drew on PBMCs from blood, taken on the day of vaccination. The V and J genes are TRBV7-9 and TRBJ2-7; 9 positions match TRBD2. The chain's CDR3 is CASSFLRGGTYEQYF. CDR3 sequence (DNA): TGTGCCAGCAGCTTCTTGCGGGGGGGAACCTACGAGCAGTACTTC.